This TCR beta chain was recovered during a study of shared clonotypes between healthy human individuals. Study context: Serving as donors were two women and a few men, whose ages spanned 18 to 49.

Naive CD4+ cells were CD45RA-selected; the remaining cells were memory. Assay used: immunoSEQ multiplex PCR; TCRdb lists only in-frame clones, some missing. Found here are about 2.3 million clones, less than 95% of them singletons; the top ten hold 0.3% to 0.45%. V lost 4 bases to trimming and J lost 7 bases; unmatched junction nucleotides: 9. Germline CDR1 and CDR2: SNHLY and FYNNEI. The CDR3 contains 16 residues. The sequencing input was naive CD4+ T cells from PBMCs. Documented subset: CD45RA+ positively selected. The clonotype originates from a man between 18 and 35 years old in good health. Some clones in this sample may be carry-over from other donors' samples. The chain couples TRBV2 to TRBJ2-2; 10 bases are shared with TRBD2. CDR3 in DNA: TGTGCCAGCAGTGCTAGGAGCGGGAGGGCACTCGGGGAGCTGTTTTTT. Its protein is CASSARSGRALGELFF.